This record concerns one TCR beta chain sequence. No antigen is known for it. Assembly of TCR beta libraries relied on iRepertoire HTBI primers together with Arm-PCR of CDR3 regions. TCRdb fed the multiplex PCR reads into MiXCR, producing one record per CDR3 protein. The data contain around 460,000 distinct CDR3 sequences, approximately 22% of them singletons. The sample's time point: persistent/refractory GD, antithyroid drugs over 5 years with positive TRAb. Extracted PBMC RNA gave rise to the TCR library. These data come from a study of regulatory T cells in long-lasting Graves disease. Trimming pared 3 bases from V and 9 bases from J, leaving 9 bases between. Germline V gene lookup returns CDR1 WSHSY and CDR2 SAAADI. This CDR3 spans 13 amino acids. Findings and limits, study-wide: Under persistent disease, TRBV28, TRBJ1-2 and TRBJ2-5 were used preferentially. The study found lower TCR diversity in persistent Graves' patients than in newly diagnosed ones.

V and J are TRBV10-2 and TRBJ1-6; perhaps TRBD1 as D (5 bases). The TCR originated in a female donor with Graves disease. The sample in question was peripheral blood mononuclear cells (PBMCs), obtained when the disease was refractory, from a patient treated with antithyroid drugs. In nucleotides, the CDR3 is TGCGCCAGCAGTGACAATAGGGGTTCACCCCTCCACTTT. Amino acids: CASSDNRGSPLHF.